This entry is about one TCR beta chain. As yet, its antigen is unknown. Using immunoSEQ multiplex PCR, the repertoire was profiled, and TCRdb retains in-frame clones only, with some absent. The data show about 17,000 clones, with around 87% seen just once and 5.9% held by the top ten. These data are taken from a study of PD-L1 blockade in urothelial cancer. Broader study findings: By 3 weeks, tumor-associated blood clones had expanded more in durable-benefit patients.

CDR3 size: 14 residues. The germline gives CDR1 MNHEY, CDR2 SVGAGI. V lost 7 bases to trimming and J lost 2 bases, with 11 bases between them. The sequencing here drew on PBMCs, taken around atezolizumab (anti-PD-L1) treatment. The sequence was collected from a man in his fifties with urothelial cancer. The gene calls are TRBV6-5 and TRBJ2-2, with D maybe TRBD2 (5 bases). The CDR3 DNA sequence: TGTGCCAGCAACCCGGGATCAAACACCGGGGAGCTGTTTTTT. Its protein product is CASNPGSNTGELFF.